This T cell receptor (beta chain) was recorded in a study of T-cell memory formation after mild COVID-19. Study in general: Clusters of TCRs were largely donor specific.

The study's findings and limits: Those CD4+ clones that contracted were mainly in CM and EM (CD8+ ones in EMRA). Day 15 to 85 contractors were CD4/CD8 balanced; later expanders leaned CD4+.

This CDR3 has 13 amino acids. V lost 8 bases to trimming and J lost 1 base, with 10 bases between them. Looked up from germline, CDR1 is SGHDN and CDR2 is FVKESK. Constant-segment-primed 5'RACE gave TCR alpha and TCR beta cDNA libraries with sample barcodes and UMIs. Each CDR3 protein is one row after TCRdb ran MiXCR on the 5' RACE reads. The sample lists some 180,000 distinct CDR3 sequences; over 10% were seen once. This clonotype showed up just a few times. The antigen remains unidentified. The source material was PBMCs or a T cell subset sorted from them (not recorded which). The rearrangement joins TRBV14 to TRBJ2-3; unclear D gene. The clonotype originates from a man younger than 35 who had mild COVID-19 (a few samples of this study predate the infection). Cell type and time point are not known. The CDR3 loop is CASRLMGTDTQYF. DNA for the CDR3: TGTGCCAGCCGTCTGATGGGCACAGATACGCAGTATTTT.